The next 8 T cell receptor beta chains were all read from a single sample in a study of cytomegalovirus exposure and HLA in healthy donors. Generated by immunoSEQ multiplex PCR, the TCRdb table keeps only in-frame clones and is missing some. Counted here are about 98,000 clones, roughly nine tenths occurring once; the ten biggest clones make up roughly 4.3%. Sequencing was done on a sample of PBMCs. These receptors all stem from a woman in her twenties or thirties in good health and CMV-seronegative.

The chain couples TRBV7-9 to TRBJ1-3, with D perhaps matching TRBD1 (6 bases). The germline CDR1 and CDR2 sequences are SEHNR and FQNEAQ (reference sequence). The V end lost 5 bases, the J end lost 4 bases, and 12 bases lay between the germline ends. The length of the CDR3 is 14 residues. CDR3: CASSRPDRGNTIYF. The CDR3 DNA is TGTGCCAGCAGCCGCCCGGACAGAGGAAACACCATATATTTT.

The chain joins TRBV11-2 to TRBJ2-3; 7 bases are shared with TRBD1. V gave up 5 bases and J gave up 0 bases; unmatched junction bases: 8. This CDR3 is 16 amino acids long. Germline values: CDR1 SGHAT, CDR2 FQNNGV. Here the CDR3 reads CASSPRTGSSTDTQYF. CDR3 coding DNA: TGTGCCAGCAGCCCCCGGACAGGTTCTAGCACAGATACGCAGTATTTT.

This clone was counted once. V is TRBV4-2 and J is TRBJ2-1, with TRBD1 matching 7 bases. J lost 1 base, V lost 1 base, and 4 bases had no gene match. The germline gives CDR1 LGHNA, CDR2 YNFKEQ. The CDR3 has 16 residues. Here the CDR3 DNA reads TGTGCCAGCAGCCAAGGACAGGGAACATCCTACAATGAGCAGTTCTTC. It yields the protein CASSQGQGTSYNEQFF.

This chain connects TRBV6-5 to TRBJ1-2; weak D call: TRBD1 (6 bases). Germline CDR1 reads MNHEY; CDR2 reads SVGAGI. The V end lost 5 bases, the J end lost 4 bases, and 14 bases lay between the germline ends. The CDR3 has 14 amino acids. Here the CDR3 DNA reads TGTGCCAGCAGTCCCCAAGGGGGGGTCTATGGCTACACCTTC. It codes for CASSPQGGVYGYTF.

This clone was observed a few times. The rearrangement joins TRBV5-1 to TRBJ2-1; TRBD1 matches 9 bases. Trimming took 5 bases from V and 6 from J; bases not matched to a gene: 12. The CDR3 length is 16 residues. Germline V gene sequence: CDR1 SGHRS, CDR2 YFSETQ. The DNA for the CDR3 is TGCGCCAGCAGTTCCCGCAGCGGGACAGGGCTCAATGAGCAGTTCTTC. Its translation: CASSSRSGTGLNEQFF.

CDR3 loop: CASSSEGLNTGELFF. The CDR3 DNA sequence: TGCGCCAGCAGCTCAGAGGGACTGAACACCGGGGAGCTGTTTTTT. This chain connects TRBV5-1 to TRBJ2-2, with D possibly matching TRBD2 (6 bases). V lost 3 bases and J 1 base, leaving 10 bases between the germline ends. CDR1 is SGHRS, CDR2 YFSETQ, per germline. The CDR3 has 15 residues.

J is TRBJ2-3 and V is TRBV4-2, with TRBD2 identical over 10 bases. Germline CDR1 is LGHNA and CDR2 is YNFKEQ. The length of the CDR3 is 15 residues. V shed 2 bases and J 3 bases; nucleotides not matched to a gene: 2. CDR3 sequence: CASSQSGGATDTQYF. DNA of the CDR3: TGTGCCAGCAGCCAAAGCGGGGGGGCGACAGATACGCAGTATTTT.

V and J are TRBV9 and TRBJ2-3, with 11 bases fitting TRBD2. The CDR3 length is 16 residues. Looked up from germline, CDR1 is SGDLS and CDR2 is YYNGEE. After removal of 3 bases from V and 5 bases from J, the junction contained 8 bases not matched to a gene. The CDR3 bases are TGTGCCAGCAGCGCAGGGACTAGCGGAGCGGGAGATACGCAGTATTTT. This sequence encodes CASSAGTSGAGDTQYF.